This section outlines one TCR beta chain sequence together with its context. Its antigen is unidentified. This CDR3 has 14 residues. Germline V gives CDR1 DFQATT, CDR2 SNEGSKA (reference sequence). This sample is part of a study of CXCR3-negative and CXCR3-positive naive CD8 T cells. Study at large: Across all libraries, TRB reads numbered about 135 million, with about 1.5 +/- 0.3 million in each library.

Study-wide results and limits: Most assays used freshly isolated PBMCs, as cryopreservation partially reduced CXCR3. Naive subsets displayed similar surface CD5, and TCR strength was inferred from TRB CDR3 properties.

Libraries of TRB cDNA were made by 5' RACE and carried UMIs. Using the 5' RACE reads, TCRdb records one entry per CDR3 protein without DNA. The repertoire table contains tens of thousands of distinct CDR3 sequences. In triplicate, each CD8+ T cell subset was sorted at some 300,000 cells per replicate. The TCR comes from a human donor in good health. Some clones in this sample may be carry-over from other donors' samples. Material for sequencing was memory CD8+ T cells from blood. The chain joins TRBV20-1 to TRBJ1-2. The CDR3 spells CSARDIRETYGYTF.